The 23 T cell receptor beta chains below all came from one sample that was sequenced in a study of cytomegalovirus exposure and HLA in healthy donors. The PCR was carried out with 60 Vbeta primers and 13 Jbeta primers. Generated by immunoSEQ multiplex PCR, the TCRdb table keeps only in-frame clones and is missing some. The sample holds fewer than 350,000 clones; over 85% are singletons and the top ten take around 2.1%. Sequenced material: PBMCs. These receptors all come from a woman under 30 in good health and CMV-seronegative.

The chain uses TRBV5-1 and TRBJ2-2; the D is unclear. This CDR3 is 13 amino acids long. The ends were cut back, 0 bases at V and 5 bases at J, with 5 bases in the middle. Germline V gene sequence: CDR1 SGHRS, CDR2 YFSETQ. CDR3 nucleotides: TGCGCCAGCAGCTTGGGGGCGACCGGGGAGCTGTTTTTT. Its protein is CASSLGATGELFF.

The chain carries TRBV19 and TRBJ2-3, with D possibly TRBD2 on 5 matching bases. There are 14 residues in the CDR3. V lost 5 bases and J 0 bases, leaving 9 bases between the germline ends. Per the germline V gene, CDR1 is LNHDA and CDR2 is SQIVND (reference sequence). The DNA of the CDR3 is TGTGCCAGTAGTCTTCGGACTAGCACAGATACGCAGTATTTT. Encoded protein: CASSLRTSTDTQYF.

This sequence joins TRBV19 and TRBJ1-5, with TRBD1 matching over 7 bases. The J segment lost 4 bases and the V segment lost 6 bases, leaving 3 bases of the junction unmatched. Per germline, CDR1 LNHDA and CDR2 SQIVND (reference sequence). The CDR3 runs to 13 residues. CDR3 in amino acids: CASSLQGNQPQHF. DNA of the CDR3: TGTGCCAGTAGCTTACAGGGGAATCAGCCCCAGCATTTT.

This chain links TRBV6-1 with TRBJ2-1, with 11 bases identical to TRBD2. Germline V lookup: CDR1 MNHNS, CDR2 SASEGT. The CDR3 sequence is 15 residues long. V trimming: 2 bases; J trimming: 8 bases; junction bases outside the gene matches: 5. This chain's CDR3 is CASSESTSGGDEQFF. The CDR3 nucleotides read TGTGCCAGCAGTGAAAGTACTAGCGGGGGCGATGAGCAGTTCTTC.

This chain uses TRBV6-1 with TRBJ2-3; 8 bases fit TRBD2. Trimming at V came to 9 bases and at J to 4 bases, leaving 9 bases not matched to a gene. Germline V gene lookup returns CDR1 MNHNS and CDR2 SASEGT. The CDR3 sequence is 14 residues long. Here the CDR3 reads CASGVAGGPDTQYF. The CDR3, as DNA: TGTGCCAGTGGGGTGGCGGGGGGTCCAGATACGCAGTATTTT.

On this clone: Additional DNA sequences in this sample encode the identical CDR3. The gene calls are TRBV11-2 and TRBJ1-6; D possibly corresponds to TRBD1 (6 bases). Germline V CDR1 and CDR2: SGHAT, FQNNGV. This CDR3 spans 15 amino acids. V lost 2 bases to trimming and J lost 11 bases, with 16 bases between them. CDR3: CASSLPGTLFAPLHF. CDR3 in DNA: TGTGCCAGCAGCTTACCGGGGACACTTTTTGCACCCCTCCACTTT. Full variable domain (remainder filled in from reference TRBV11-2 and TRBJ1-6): EAGVAQSPRYKIIEKRQSVAFWCNPISGHATLYWYQQILGQGPKLLIQFQNNGVVDDSQLPKDRFSAERLKGVDSTLKIQPAKLEDSAVYLCASSLPGTLFAPLHFGNGTRLTVT.

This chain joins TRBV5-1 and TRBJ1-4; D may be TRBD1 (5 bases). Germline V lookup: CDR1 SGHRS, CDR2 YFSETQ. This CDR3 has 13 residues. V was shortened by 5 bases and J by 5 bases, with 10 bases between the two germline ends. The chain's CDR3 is CASRETVNEKLFF. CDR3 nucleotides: TGCGCCAGCAGAGAGACAGTGAATGAAAAACTGTTTTTT.

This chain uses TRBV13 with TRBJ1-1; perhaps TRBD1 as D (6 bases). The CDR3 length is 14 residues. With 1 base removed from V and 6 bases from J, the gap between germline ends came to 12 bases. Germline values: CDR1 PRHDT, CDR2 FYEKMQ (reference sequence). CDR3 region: CASSLEGGVSEAFF. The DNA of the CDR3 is TGTGCCAGCAGCTTAGAAGGGGGGGTATCTGAAGCTTTCTTT.

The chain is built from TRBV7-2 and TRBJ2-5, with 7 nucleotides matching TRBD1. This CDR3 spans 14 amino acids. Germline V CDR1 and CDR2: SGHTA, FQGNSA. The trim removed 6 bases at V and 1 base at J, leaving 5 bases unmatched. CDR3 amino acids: CASRGRDSQETQYF. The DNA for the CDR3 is TGTGCCAGCAGGGGAAGGGACAGCCAAGAGACCCAGTACTTC. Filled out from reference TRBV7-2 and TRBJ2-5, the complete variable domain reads GAGVSQSPSNKVTEKGKDVELRCDPISGHTALYWYRQSLGQGLEFLIYFQGNSAPDKSGLPSDRFSAERTGGSVSTLTIQRTQQEDSAVYLCASRGRDSQETQYFGPGTRLLVL.

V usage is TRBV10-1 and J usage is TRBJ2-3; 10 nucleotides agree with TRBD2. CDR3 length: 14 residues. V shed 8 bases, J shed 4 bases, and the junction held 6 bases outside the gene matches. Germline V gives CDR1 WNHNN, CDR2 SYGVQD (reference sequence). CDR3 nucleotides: TGCGCCAGCCTTAGCGGGGGGAGATCAGATACGCAGTATTTT. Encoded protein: CASLSGGRSDTQYF.

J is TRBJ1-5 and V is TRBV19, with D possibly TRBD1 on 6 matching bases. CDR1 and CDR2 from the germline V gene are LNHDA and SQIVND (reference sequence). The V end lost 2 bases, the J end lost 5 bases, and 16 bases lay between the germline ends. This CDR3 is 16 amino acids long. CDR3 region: CASSIWTAFVHQPQHF. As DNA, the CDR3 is TGTGCCAGTAGTATATGGACAGCTTTTGTGCATCAGCCCCAGCATTTT.

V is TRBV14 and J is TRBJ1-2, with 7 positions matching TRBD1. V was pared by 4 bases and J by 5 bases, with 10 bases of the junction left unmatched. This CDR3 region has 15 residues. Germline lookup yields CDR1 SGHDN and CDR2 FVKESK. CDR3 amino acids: CASSPAGQEMYGYTF. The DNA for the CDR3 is TGTGCCAGCAGCCCTGCCGGACAGGAGATGTATGGCTACACCTTC.

This chain's CDR3 is CASSIDGDRVTQPQHF. The CDR3 region has the DNA TGTGCCAGTAGTATAGATGGGGACAGGGTAACTCAGCCCCAGCATTTT. This chain uses TRBV19 with TRBJ1-5; 9 positions match TRBD1. Trimming cost V 0 bases and J 6 bases; bases outside gene matches: 6. This CDR3 comprises 16 residues. Germline V lookup: CDR1 LNHDA, CDR2 SQIVND (reference sequence).

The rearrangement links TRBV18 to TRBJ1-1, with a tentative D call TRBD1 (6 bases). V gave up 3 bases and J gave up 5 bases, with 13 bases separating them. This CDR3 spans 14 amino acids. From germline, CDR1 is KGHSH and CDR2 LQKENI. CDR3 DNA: TGTGCCAGCTCACCCCAGGGGTTTGAGACTGAAGCTTTCTTT. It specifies CASSPQGFETEAFF.

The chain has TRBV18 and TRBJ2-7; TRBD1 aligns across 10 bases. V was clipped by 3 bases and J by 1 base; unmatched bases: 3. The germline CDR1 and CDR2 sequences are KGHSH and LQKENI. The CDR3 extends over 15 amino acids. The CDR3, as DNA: TGTGCCAGCTCACCTGGGGGACAGGGGTCCTACGAGCAGTACTTC. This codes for CASSPGGQGSYEQYF.

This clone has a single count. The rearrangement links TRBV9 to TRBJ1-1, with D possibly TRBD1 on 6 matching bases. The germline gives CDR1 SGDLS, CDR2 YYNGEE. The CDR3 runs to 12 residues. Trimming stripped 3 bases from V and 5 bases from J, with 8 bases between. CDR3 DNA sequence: TGTGCCAGCAGCGGTGGACAGACTGAAGCTTTCTTT. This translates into CASSGGQTEAFF.

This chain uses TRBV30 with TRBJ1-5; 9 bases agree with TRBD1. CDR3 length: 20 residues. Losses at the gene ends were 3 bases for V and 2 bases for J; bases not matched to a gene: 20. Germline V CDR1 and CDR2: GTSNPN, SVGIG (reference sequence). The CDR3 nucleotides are TGTGCCTGGAGCCGAGGAGGGATAGGGACAGGGATTTTGGGCAATCAGCCCCAGCATTTT. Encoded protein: CAWSRGGIGTGILGNQPQHF.

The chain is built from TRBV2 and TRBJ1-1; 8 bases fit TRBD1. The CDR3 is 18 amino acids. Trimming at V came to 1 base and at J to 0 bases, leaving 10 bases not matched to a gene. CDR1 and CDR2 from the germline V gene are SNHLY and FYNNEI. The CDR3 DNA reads TGTGCCAGCAGTGAAGGGGGGACCCGGACAGGGTTGAACACTGAAGCTTTCTTT. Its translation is CASSEGGTRTGLNTEAFF.

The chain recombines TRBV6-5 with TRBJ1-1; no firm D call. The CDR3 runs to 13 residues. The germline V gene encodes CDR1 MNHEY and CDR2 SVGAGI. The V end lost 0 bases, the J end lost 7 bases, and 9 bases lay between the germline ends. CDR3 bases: TGTGCCAGCAGTTACTCGAGAGGCGGTGAAGCTTTCTTT. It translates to CASSYSRGGEAFF.

CDR3 protein: CATGAASTDTQYF. The DNA of the CDR3 is TGTGCCACCGGAGCAGCTAGCACAGATACGCAGTATTTT. The J gene is TRBJ2-3, the V gene TRBV19, with D uncertain. Germline V gene lookup returns CDR1 LNHDA and CDR2 SQIVND (reference sequence). V lost 10 bases to trimming and J lost 0 bases, with 11 bases between them. The CDR3 is 13 amino acids.

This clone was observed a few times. CDR3 coding DNA: TGTGCCAGCAGTCTTGGGGGACAGCCTCGTGGAAACACCATATATTTT. Its translation is CASSLGGQPRGNTIYF. This chain uses TRBV28 with TRBJ1-3, with 7 bases fitting TRBD1. The CDR3 consists of 16 residues. The V and J ends lost 5 bases and 3 bases, in that order; junction bases with no gene match: 10. CDR1 is MDHEN and CDR2 is SYDVKM in the germline V gene.

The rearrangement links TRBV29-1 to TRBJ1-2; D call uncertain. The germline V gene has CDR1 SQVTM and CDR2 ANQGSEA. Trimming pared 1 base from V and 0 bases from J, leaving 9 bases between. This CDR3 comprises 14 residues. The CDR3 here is CSVEGRGANYGYTF. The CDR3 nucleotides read TGCAGCGTTGAAGGGCGGGGAGCTAACTATGGCTACACCTTC.

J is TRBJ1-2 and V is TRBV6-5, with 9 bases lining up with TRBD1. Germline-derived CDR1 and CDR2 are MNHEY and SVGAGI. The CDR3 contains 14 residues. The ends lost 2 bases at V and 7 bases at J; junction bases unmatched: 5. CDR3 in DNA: TGTGCCAGCAGTTACGTTGGGACAGGGCTTGGCTACACCTTC. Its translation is CASSYVGTGLGYTF.